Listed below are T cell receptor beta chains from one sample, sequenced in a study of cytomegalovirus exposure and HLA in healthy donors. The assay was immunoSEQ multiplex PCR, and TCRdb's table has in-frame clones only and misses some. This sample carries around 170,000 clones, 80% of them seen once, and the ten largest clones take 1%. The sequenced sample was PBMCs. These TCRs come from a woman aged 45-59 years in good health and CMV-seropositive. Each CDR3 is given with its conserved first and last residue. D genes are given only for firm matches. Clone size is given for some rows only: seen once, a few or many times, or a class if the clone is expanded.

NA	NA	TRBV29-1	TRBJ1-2	CSVVVEGQLNYGYTF	TGCAGCGTTGTCGTCGAAGGACAGTTAAACTATGGCTACACCTTC
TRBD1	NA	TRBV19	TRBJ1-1	CASSFEGARATEAFF	TGTGCCAGTAGTTTTGAGGGGGCGCGAGCAACTGAAGCTTTCTTT
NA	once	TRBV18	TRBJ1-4	CASSPRGEPNEKLFF	TGTGCCAGCTCACCTCGCGGGGAGCCTAATGAAAAACTGTTTTTT
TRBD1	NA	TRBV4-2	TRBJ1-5	CASSQDRRTGGQPQHF	TGTGCCAGCAGCCAAGATAGAAGGACAGGAGGTCAGCCTCAGCATTTT
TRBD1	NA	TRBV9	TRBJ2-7	CASSVGQGASSEQYF	TGTGCCAGCAGCGTCGGACAGGGGGCATCCTCTGAGCAGTACTTC
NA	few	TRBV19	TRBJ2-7	CASSMGDRLYEQYF	TGTGCCAGTAGTATGGGAGACAGGCTCTACGAGCAGTACTTC
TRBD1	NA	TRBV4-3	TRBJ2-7	CASSQEYKGALPYEQYF	TGCGCCAGCAGCCAAGAATATAAGGGGGCGCTCCCCTACGAGCAGTACTTC
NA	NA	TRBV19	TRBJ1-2	CASSAPGFYYGYTF	TGTGCCAGTAGTGCGCCAGGGTTTTATTATGGCTACACCTTC
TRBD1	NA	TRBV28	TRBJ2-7	CASRAGTGGGEQYF	TGTGCCAGCAGGGCCGGGACAGGAGGTGGCGAGCAGTACTTC
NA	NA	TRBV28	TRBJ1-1	CASSFGSGNTEAFF	TGTGCCAGCAGTTTTGGGTCGGGGAACACTGAAGCTTTCTTT
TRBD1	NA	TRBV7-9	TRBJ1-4	CSSSHRDRARAEKLFF	TGTTCCAGCAGCCACCGGGACAGGGCGAGGGCGGAAAAACTGTTTTTT
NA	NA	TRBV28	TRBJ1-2	CASSSLGVGYTF	TGTGCCAGCAGTTCGCTAGGTGTCGGCTACACCTTC
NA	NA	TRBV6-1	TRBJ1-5	CASILAPNQPQHF	TGTGCCAGCATTCTGGCCCCCAATCAGCCCCAGCATTTT
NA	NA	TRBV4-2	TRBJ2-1	CASSQDLDWYNEQFF	TGTGCCAGCAGCCAAGATCTTGACTGGTACAATGAGCAGTTCTTC
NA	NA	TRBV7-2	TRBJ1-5	CASSWTEGQPQHF	TGTGCCAGCAGCTGGACGGAGGGTCAGCCCCAGCATTTT
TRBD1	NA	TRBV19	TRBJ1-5	CASTLFTGGQPQHF	TGTGCCAGTACCCTCTTTACAGGGGGGCAGCCCCAGCATTTT
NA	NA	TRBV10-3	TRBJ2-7	CAISESARDEQYF	TGTGCCATCAGTGAGTCCGCCAGGGACGAGCAGTACTTC
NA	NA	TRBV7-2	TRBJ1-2	CASSFGGNYGYTF	TGTGCCAGCAGCTTCGGGGGGAACTATGGCTACACCTTC
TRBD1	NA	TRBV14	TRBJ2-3	CASSQDLMGQGSTDTQYF	TGTGCCAGCAGCCAAGATCTGATGGGACAGGGGAGCACAGATACGCAGTATTTT
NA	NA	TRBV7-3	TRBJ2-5	CASCPFAGGQETQYF	TGTGCCAGCTGTCCCTTTGCTGGGGGGCAAGAGACCCAGTACTTC
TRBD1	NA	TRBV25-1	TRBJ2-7	CASHGQGIYEQYF	TGTGCCAGCCACGGACAGGGAATCTACGAGCAGTACTTC
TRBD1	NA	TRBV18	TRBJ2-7	CASSLVGLGGASYEQYF	TGTGCCAGCTCTCTAGTAGGTTTAGGGGGCGCGTCCTACGAGCAGTACTTC